A single sample is the source of the 30 T cell receptor beta chains below, sequenced in a study of T cell responses to AZD1222 COVID-19 vaccine. Data came from immunoSEQ multiplex PCR; TCRdb stores just in-frame clones and leaves some out. The table has 150,000 to 190,000 clones, over 70% seen once. The material was peripheral blood, obtained 28 days after the second AZD1222 dose. The receptor source for this set is an adult who received the AZD1222 COVID-19 vaccine.

The chain employs TRBV19 and TRBJ2-2, with 10 bases aligning to TRBD1. Per the germline V gene, CDR1 is LNHDA and CDR2 is SQIVND (reference sequence). With 10 bases clipped from V and 1 base from J, the junction kept 6 bases outside the gene matches. The CDR3 totals 15 residues. In nucleotides, the CDR3 is TGTGCCACCTCTCGGACAGGGGGGAACACCGGGGAGCTGTTTTTT. Protein: CATSRTGGNTGELFF.

V gene TRBV5-1 combines with J gene TRBJ2-1; D call uncertain. Per germline, CDR1 SGHRS and CDR2 YFSETQ. CDR3 length equals 14 residues. V gave up 5 bases and J gave up 4 bases, with 13 bases separating them. The CDR3 is CASRDRALYNEQFF. DNA for the CDR3: TGCGCCAGCAGGGACCGCGCCCTATACAATGAGCAGTTCTTC.

This clone was detected a few times. The V call is TRBV12-3 or TRBV12-4, the J call TRBJ1-3; D uncertain. The CDR3 consists of 13 residues. The V and J ends lost 5 bases and 2 bases respectively, with 7 bases between them. The DNA of the CDR3 is TGTGCCAGCAGTACAGAGGCTGGAAACACCATATATTTT. Encoded protein: CASSTEAGNTIYF.

This clone was detected once. The genes are TRBV19 and TRBJ1-5, with TRBD1 identical over 8 bases. The CDR3 runs to 14 residues. V dropped 7 bases and J dropped 7; count of bases not matched to a gene: 9. Germline-derived CDR1 and CDR2 are LNHDA and SQIVND (reference sequence). CDR3 region: CASKIDRGGQPQHF. The CDR3 DNA is TGTGCCAGTAAGATCGACAGGGGTGGCCAGCCCCAGCATTTT.

The chain uses TRBV27 and TRBJ1-3, with 9 bases fitting TRBD1. J was trimmed by 8 bases and V by 7 bases; bases with no gene match: 15. Germline CDR1 reads MNHEY; CDR2 reads SMNVEV (reference sequence). The CDR3 is made up of 16 amino acids. CDR3 in amino acids: CASIRFRDRDGDTIYF. DNA of the CDR3: TGTGCCAGCATACGGTTCAGGGACAGGGACGGGGACACCATATATTTT.

The chain joins TRBV30 to TRBJ2-2; TRBD2 matches 7 bases. CDR1 is GTSNPN, CDR2 SVGIG, per germline (reference sequence). J lost 2 bases, V lost 1 base, and 1 base had no gene match. This CDR3 comprises 14 residues. The DNA of the CDR3 is TGTGCCTGGAGTGGCGGGGGAAACACCGGGGAGCTGTTTTTT. Amino acid sequence: CAWSGGGNTGELFF. Filled out from reference TRBV30 and TRBJ2-2, the complete variable domain reads SQTIHQWPATLVQPVGSPLSLECTVEGTSNPNLYWYRQAAGRGLQLLFYSVGIGQISSEVPQNLSASRPQDRQFILSSKKLLLSDSGFYLCAWSGGGNTGELFFGEGSRLTVL.

The J gene is TRBJ2-1, the V gene TRBV19, with TRBD1 identical over 10 bases. The CDR3 is 19 amino acids. Trimming took 8 bases from V and 0 from J; bases not matched to a gene: 16. The germline CDR1 and CDR2 sequences are LNHDA and SQIVND (reference sequence). Written as DNA, the CDR3 is TGTGCCAGTGGTAAAGGGGACAGGGGTCTTCACAGCTCCTACAATGAGCAGTTCTTC. It specifies CASGKGDRGLHSSYNEQFF.

The V gene is TRBV5-6, the J gene TRBJ2-5; 9 bases match TRBD1. This CDR3 region has 17 residues. CDR1 and CDR2 (germline): SGHDT, YYEEEE. The J segment lost 1 base and the V segment lost 0 bases, leaving 7 bases of the junction unmatched. The CDR3 nucleotides are TGTGCCAGCAGCTTGGAAGGACAGGGGATGTCCCAAGAGACCCAGTACTTC. Translating it yields CASSLEGQGMSQETQYF. Together with reference TRBV5-6 and TRBJ2-5, the CDR3 gives the full variable domain: DAGVTQSPTHLIKTRGQQVTLRCSPKSGHDTVSWYQQALGQGPQFIFQYYEEEERQRGNFPDRFSGHQFPNYSSELNVNALLLGDSALYLCASSLEGQGMSQETQYFGPGTRLLVL.

The CDR3 spells CASSIGTGGVSNQPQHF. The CDR3 nucleotides are TGTGCCAGTAGTATAGGGACAGGGGGCGTCAGCAATCAGCCCCAGCATTTT. The chain links TRBV19 to TRBJ1-5, with 11 positions matching TRBD1. After removal of 1 base from V and 1 base from J, the junction contained 3 bases not matched to a gene. The V gene's germline CDR1 is LNHDA and CDR2 SQIVND (reference sequence). This CDR3 spans 17 amino acids.

This chain joins TRBV3-1 (or the pseudogene TRBV3-2) and TRBJ1-2; D gene uncertain. CDR3 size: 15 residues. Per germline, CDR1 LGHDT and CDR2 YNNKEL (reference sequence). V lost 4 bases, J lost 5 bases, and 17 bases lay in between. The CDR3 loop is CASSPYGASEYGYTF. The CDR3 bases are TGTGCCAGCAGCCCGTACGGTGCTAGTGAGTATGGCTACACCTTC.

In its sample, this clone was seen a few times. This sequence joins TRBV10-3 and TRBJ2-7, with D tentatively TRBD1 (6 bases). The length of the CDR3 is 13 residues. Germline V gene sequence: CDR1 ENHRY, CDR2 SYGVKD. V lost 10 bases and J 0 bases, leaving 13 bases between the germline ends. The DNA of the CDR3 is TGTGCCACCCAGGGGCGCCTCTCCTACGAGCAGTACTTC. Translating it yields CATQGRLSYEQYF.

The chain combines TRBV10-3 with TRBJ1-4, with TRBD1 as a possible D gene (5 bases). Trimming shortened V by 3 bases and J by 7 bases, and 15 bases separated the two germline ends. CDR3 length equals 15 residues. Germline V CDR1 and CDR2: ENHRY, SYGVKD. The CDR3 sequence: CAISDGGGLGEKLFF. The CDR3 nucleotides are TGTGCCATCAGTGATGGGGGAGGTCTAGGTGAAAAACTGTTTTTT.

The genes are TRBV7-2 and TRBJ1-2, with D possibly matching TRBD1 (5 bases). Germline V gene data show CDR1 as SGHTA and CDR2 as FQGNSA. The CDR3 has 16 amino acids. Trimming took off 5 bases at V and 2 bases at J, with 18 bases between the two ends. The CDR3 nucleotides are TGTGCCAGCAGCCTCGGTGGGGCGCGGTCAAACTATGGCTACACCTTC. Protein: CASSLGGARSNYGYTF.

The CDR3: CASSLAVGETQYF. The CDR3, as DNA: TGTGCCAGCAGCTTAGCGGTCGGGGAGACCCAGTACTTC. V is TRBV11-3 and J is TRBJ2-5; no reliable D call. CDR3 length equals 13 residues. Germline V CDR1 and CDR2: SGHNT, YENEEA. With 1 base removed from V and 5 bases from J, the gap between germline ends came to 8 bases.

The chain has TRBV5-4 and TRBJ2-7, with 7 bases identical to TRBD2. CDR1 SGHNT and CDR2 YYREEE come from the germline V gene (reference sequence). V was clipped by 4 bases and J by 4 bases; unmatched bases: 5. This CDR3 is 13 amino acids long. This chain's CDR3 is CASSPGRNYEQYF. Written as DNA, the CDR3 is TGTGCCAGCAGCCCCGGGAGGAATTACGAGCAGTACTTC.

J is TRBJ2-1 and V is TRBV10-2; 14 bases are a match to TRBD2. V shed 6 bases, J shed 6 bases, and the junction held 4 bases outside the gene matches. The CDR3 spans 15 residues. Per germline, CDR1 WSHSY and CDR2 SAAADI. DNA for the CDR3: TGCGCCAGCAGCGCCGGGACTAGCGGGAGCAATGAGCAGTTCTTC. Translated: CASSAGTSGSNEQFF.

The rearrangement uses TRBV5-1 and TRBJ2-3, with 10 bases fitting TRBD2. The CDR3 consists of 18 residues. Losses at the gene ends were 4 bases for V and 2 bases for J; bases not matched to a gene: 13. The germline CDR1 and CDR2 sequences are SGHRS and YFSETQ. CDR3 loop: CASSAGASGRGSTDTQYF. The CDR3 region has the DNA TGCGCCAGCAGCGCCGGGGCTAGCGGGAGAGGGTCCACAGATACGCAGTATTTT. Based on the CDR3 plus reference TRBV5-1 and TRBJ2-3, the full variable domain is KAGVTQTPRYLIKTRGQQVTLSCSPISGHRSVSWYQQTPGQGLQFLFEYFSETQRNKGNFPGRFSGRQFSNSRSEMNVSTLELGDSALYLCASSAGASGRGSTDTQYFGPGTRLTVL.

This chain connects TRBV5-5 to TRBJ2-4; D might be TRBD1 or TRBD2, each matching 5 bases. This CDR3 has 16 residues. The germline V and J ends were trimmed by 2 bases and 0 bases, with 12 bases remaining between them. Germline loops: CDR1 SGHKS, CDR2 YYEKEE (reference sequence). In DNA form, the CDR3 reads TGTGCCAGCAGCTTAGCTGGGGGAGTAGCCAAAAACATTCAGTACTTC. The encoded protein is CASSLAGGVAKNIQYF.

The chain is built from TRBV3-1 (or the pseudogene TRBV3-2) and TRBJ2-1; D is ambiguous. With 0 bases removed from V and 0 bases from J, the gap between germline ends came to 3 bases. The CDR3 sequence is 14 residues long. Germline V gene data show CDR1 as LGHDT and CDR2 as YNNKEL (reference sequence). The CDR3 nucleotides read TGTGCCAGCAGCCAAGATAACTCCTACAATGAGCAGTTCTTC. Translating it yields CASSQDNSYNEQFF.

The chain links TRBV7-3 to TRBJ2-5; D assignment may be TRBD1 or TRBD2 (7 bases each). The ends were cut back, 8 bases at V and 4 bases at J, with 14 bases in the middle. CDR3 length: 13 residues. The germline V gene encodes CDR1 SGHTA and CDR2 FQGTGA. CDR3 loop: CASQGGSGETQYF. The CDR3, as DNA: TGTGCCAGCCAGGGGGGGTCTGGAGAGACCCAGTACTTC.

The J gene is TRBJ1-1, the V gene TRBV3-1 (or the pseudogene TRBV3-2); no reliable D call. Germline CDR1 reads LGHDT; CDR2 reads YNNKEL (reference sequence). V shed 1 base and J shed 1 base, with 7 bases lying between them. The CDR3 runs to 14 residues. In DNA, the CDR3 is TGTGCCAGCAGCCAAGGGAGGGAGAACACTGAAGCTTTCTTT. Residues: CASSQGRENTEAFF.

The chain uses TRBV24-1 and TRBJ2-1, with D perhaps assigned TRBD1 or TRBD2 (6 bases each). Germline V gene data show CDR1 as KGHDR and CDR2 as SFDVKD. V was pared by 3 bases and J by 9 bases, with 26 bases between. The CDR3 is 18 residues long. CDR3 in amino acids: CATSDPAGPGVGLGEQFF. The DNA of the CDR3 is TGTGCCACCAGTGATCCAGCAGGCCCAGGGGTGGGACTTGGTGAGCAGTTCTTC.

This chain joins TRBV28 and TRBJ1-2, with D perhaps matching TRBD1 (6 bases). In germline, CDR1 is MDHEN, CDR2 SYDVKM. Trimming cost V 5 bases and J 5 bases, with 9 bases left between them. The CDR3 is made up of 12 amino acids. CDR3 region: CASSPGHYGYTF. The CDR3 region has the DNA TGTGCCAGCAGTCCGGGACATTATGGCTACACCTTC.

This chain uses TRBV5-4 with TRBJ1-1, with D hard to call. The CDR3 totals 14 residues. CDR1 and CDR2 (germline): SGHNT, YYREEE (reference sequence). With 4 bases removed from V and 2 bases from J, the gap between germline ends came to 12 bases. The CDR3 reads CASSPKTVNTEAFF. Written as DNA, the CDR3 is TGTGCCAGCAGCCCTAAAACAGTAAACACTGAAGCTTTCTTT.

This chain uses TRBV6-5 with TRBJ1-6; TRBD1 might be the D (5 bases). V lost 4 bases and J 7 bases, leaving 5 bases between the germline ends. This CDR3 spans 12 amino acids. Germline-derived CDR1 and CDR2 are MNHEY and SVGAGI. The CDR3 protein is CASSSGNSPLHF. CDR3 DNA sequence: TGTGCCAGCAGTTCAGGGAATTCACCCCTCCACTTT.

This sequence joins TRBV19 and TRBJ2-7; 9 bases are a match to TRBD2. Losses at the gene ends were 3 bases for V and 3 bases for J; bases not matched to a gene: 3. Germline V lookup: CDR1 LNHDA, CDR2 SQIVND (reference sequence). This CDR3 has 14 amino acids. The CDR3 reads CASSMSSGDYEQYF. DNA for the CDR3: TGTGCCAGTAGTATGTCTAGCGGGGACTACGAGCAGTACTTC.

The chain is built from TRBV7-2 and TRBJ2-3; perhaps TRBD1 as D (6 bases). The CDR3 totals 14 residues. V gave up 5 bases and J gave up 4 bases, with 13 bases separating them. Germline-derived CDR1 and CDR2 are SGHTA and FQGNSA. This CDR3 reads CASSPQGPPDTQYF. The CDR3 nucleotides read TGTGCCAGCAGCCCACAGGGACCTCCAGATACGCAGTATTTT. Full variable domain (outside the CDR3, taken from reference TRBV7-2 and TRBJ2-3): GAGVSQSPSNKVTEKGKDVELRCDPISGHTALYWYRQSLGQGLEFLIYFQGNSAPDKSGLPSDRFSAERTGGSVSTLTIQRTQQEDSAVYLCASSPQGPPDTQYFGPGTRLTVL.

Turning to this clone: In the same sample, other DNA sequences code for this CDR3. The genes are TRBV5-4 and TRBJ2-3; 9 bases are a match to TRBD2. Germline CDR1 is SGHNT and CDR2 is YYREEE (reference sequence). J lost 1 base, V lost 2 bases, and 2 bases had no gene match. This CDR3 contains 15 residues. The CDR3 reads CASSLAGGGTDTQYF. The CDR3 DNA sequence: TGTGCCAGCAGCTTAGCGGGAGGTGGCACAGATACGCAGTATTTT.

This clone was detected once. J is TRBJ2-3 and V is TRBV7-2; TRBD2 matches 11 bases. CDR1 and CDR2 (germline): SGHTA, FQGNSA. The V and J ends lost 6 bases and 4 bases, in that order; junction bases with no gene match: 9. This CDR3 has 16 residues. CDR3: CASRSTSGRLPDTQYF. CDR3 sequence (DNA): TGTGCCAGCAGATCCACTAGCGGGAGATTGCCAGATACGCAGTATTTT.

The chain couples TRBV2 to TRBJ2-2; no firm D call. CDR1 and CDR2 (germline): SNHLY, FYNNEI. The V gene lost 2 bases and the J gene lost 5 bases, with 12 bases spanning the gap. The CDR3 runs 15 residues. This chain's CDR3 is CASSETPGNTGELFF. CDR3 coding DNA: TGTGCCAGCAGTGAAACGCCGGGTAATACCGGGGAGCTGTTTTTT.